Listed below are T cell receptor beta chains from one sample, sequenced in a study of blood T cell repertoires in COVID-19. This table comes from immunoSEQ multiplex PCR, and its TCRdb copy is limited to in-frame clones, with some not included. Of under 200,000 clones in the sample, about 85% were seen once. Sequencing input: peripheral blood. The receptors here all came from a woman aged 55-70 years with COVID-19, enrolled during active disease. The CDR3 runs from the conserved cysteine through the conserved F or W. The D gene is left open where the match is weak. Size values are once, few and many counts, or a class for expanded clones, and some rows have none.

D gene | J gene | clone size | V gene | CDR3 DNA | CDR3 protein
TRBD1 | TRBJ2-5 | - | TRBV3-1/TRBV3-2 | TGTGCCAGCAGCCACGAGGGGGCGACCCAGTACTTC | CASSHEGATQYF
- | TRBJ1-3 | - | TRBV11-2 | TGTGCCAGCAGCTTAGCTAGGAGAATCTCTGGAAACACCATATATTTT | CASSLARRISGNTIYF
- | TRBJ2-3 | - | TRBV7-3 | TGTGCCAGCAGCCCCAGGGGTGATACGCAGTATTTT | CASSPRGDTQYF
TRBD2 | TRBJ2-1 | - | TRBV10-1 | TGCGCCAGCAGTCGGACTAGCGGCTACAATGAGCAGTTCTTC | CASSRTSGYNEQFF
- | TRBJ2-3 | - | TRBV7-9 | TGTGCCAGCAGCCCCGAGGGGGGGCGGCTTAGCACAGATACGCAGTATTTT | CASSPEGGRLSTDTQYF
TRBD1 | TRBJ1-2 | - | TRBV25-1 | TGTGCCAGCAGTGGGAGGACAGGATATGGCTACACCTTC | CASSGRTGYGYTF
TRBD1 | TRBJ2-2 | - | TRBV3-1/TRBV3-2 | TGTGCCAGCAGCCCTCGTGGACAGGCCGGGGAGCTGTTTTTT | CASSPRGQAGELFF
- | TRBJ1-1 | - | TRBV19 | TGTGCCAGTAGTATGAGGTCTCCAGTGAACACTGAAGCTTTCTTT | CASSMRSPVNTEAFF
- | TRBJ2-1 | - | TRBV24-1 | TGTGCCACCAGTGATGCGAACAGGGAGTCCTACAATGAGCAGTTCTTC | CATSDANRESYNEQFF
- | TRBJ1-5 | once | TRBV7-9 | TGTGCCAGCAGCTTTAATGATCTAGGTAATCAGCCCCAGCATTTT | CASSFNDLGNQPQHF
- | TRBJ1-2 | - | TRBV7-8 | TGTGCCAGCAGCTTGGCCACTAACTATGGCTACACCTTC | CASSLATNYGYTF
- | TRBJ1-2 | - | TRBV19 | TGTGCCAGTAGTGCCAGGGTTAAAGACTATGGCTACACCTTC | CASSARVKDYGYTF
- | TRBJ1-2 | - | TRBV19 | TGTGCCAGTAGGATCACACGGGGCTATGGCTACACCTTC | CASRITRGYGYTF
TRBD2 | TRBJ2-1 | - | TRBV5-4 | TGTGCCAGCAGCTTGGAGGGCGCTAGCGGGAGGCTCAATGAGCAGTTCTTC | CASSLEGASGRLNEQFF
- | TRBJ1-5 | - | TRBV7-3 | TGTGCCAGCAGCCCTGGGGGAGGAGGGAATCAGCCCCAGCATTTT | CASSPGGGGNQPQHF